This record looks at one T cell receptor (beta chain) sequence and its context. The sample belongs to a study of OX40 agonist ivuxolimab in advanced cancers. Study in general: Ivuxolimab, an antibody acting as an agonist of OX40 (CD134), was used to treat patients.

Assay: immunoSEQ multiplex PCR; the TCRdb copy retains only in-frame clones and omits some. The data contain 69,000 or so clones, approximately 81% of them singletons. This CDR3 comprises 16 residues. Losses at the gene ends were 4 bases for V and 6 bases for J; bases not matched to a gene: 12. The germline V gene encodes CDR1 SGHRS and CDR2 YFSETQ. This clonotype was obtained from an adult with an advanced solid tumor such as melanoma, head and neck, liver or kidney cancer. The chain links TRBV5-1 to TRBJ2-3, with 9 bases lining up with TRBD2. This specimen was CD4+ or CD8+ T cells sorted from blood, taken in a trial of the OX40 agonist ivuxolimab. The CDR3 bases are TGCGCCAGCAGCGTACAAACGGGACTAGCATCGGATACGCAGTATTTT. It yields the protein CASSVQTGLASDTQYF.